The sequence of this T cell receptor (beta chain) was determined in a study of blood T cells in healthy people across ages. Using a J-beta primer mix together with a sample-barcoded 5' primer, a second PCR was run for roughly 6 to 11 cycles. TCRdb reprocessed the 5' RACE reads with MiXCR, giving one entry per CDR3 protein. The sample carries approximately 780,000 distinct CDR3 sequences, approximately 24% recorded once. The CDR3 runs 14 residues. Deletions cut 6 bases from V and 1 base from J, with 10 bases between. The sample was also reused in another study, on T cells of mothers and their children.

This clonotype originated in a boy between 5 and 17 years old in good health. Sequencing was performed on blood. The chain joins TRBV12-3 or TRBV12-4 to TRBJ1-5; the D is unclear. The CDR3 DNA reads TGTGCCAGCAGCTTCGCAACGAGCAATCAGCCCCAGCATTTT. Protein sequence: CASSFATSNQPQHF.